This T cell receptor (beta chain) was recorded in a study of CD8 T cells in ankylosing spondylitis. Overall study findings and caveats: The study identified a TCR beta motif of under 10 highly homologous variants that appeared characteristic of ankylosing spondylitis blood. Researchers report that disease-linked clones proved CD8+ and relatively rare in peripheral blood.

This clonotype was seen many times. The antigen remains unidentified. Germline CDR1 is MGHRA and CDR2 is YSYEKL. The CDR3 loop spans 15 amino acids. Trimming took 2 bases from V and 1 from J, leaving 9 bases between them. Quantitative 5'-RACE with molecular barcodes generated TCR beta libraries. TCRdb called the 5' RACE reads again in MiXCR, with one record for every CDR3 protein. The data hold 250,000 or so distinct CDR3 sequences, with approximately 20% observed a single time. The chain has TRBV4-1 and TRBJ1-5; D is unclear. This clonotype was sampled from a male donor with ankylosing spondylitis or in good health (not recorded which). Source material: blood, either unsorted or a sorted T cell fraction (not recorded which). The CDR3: CASSQLTVSNQPQHF. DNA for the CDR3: TGCGCCAGCAGCCAACTAACTGTGAGCAATCAGCCCCAGCATTTT.